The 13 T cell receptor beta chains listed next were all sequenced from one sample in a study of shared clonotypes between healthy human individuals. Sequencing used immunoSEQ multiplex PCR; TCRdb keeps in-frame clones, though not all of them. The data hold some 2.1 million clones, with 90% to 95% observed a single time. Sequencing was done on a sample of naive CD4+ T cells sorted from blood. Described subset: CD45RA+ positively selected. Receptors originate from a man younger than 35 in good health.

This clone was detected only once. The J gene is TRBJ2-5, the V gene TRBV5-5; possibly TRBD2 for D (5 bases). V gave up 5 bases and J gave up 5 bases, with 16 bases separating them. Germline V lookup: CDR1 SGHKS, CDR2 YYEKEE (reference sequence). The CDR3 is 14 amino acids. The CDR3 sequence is CASSSPRGGETQYF. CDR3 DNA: TGTGCCAGCAGTTCCCCTAGAGGCGGGGAGACCCAGTACTTC.

The CDR3 loop is CASSSRTYQETQYF. CDR3 bases: TGTGCCAGCAGTTCGAGGACATACCAAGAGACCCAGTACTTC. The chain employs TRBV5-6 and TRBJ2-5, with D perhaps TRBD1 (5 bases). With 5 bases removed from V and 0 bases from J, the gap between germline ends came to 11 bases. CDR1 is SGHDT, CDR2 YYEEEE, per germline. This CDR3 has 14 residues.

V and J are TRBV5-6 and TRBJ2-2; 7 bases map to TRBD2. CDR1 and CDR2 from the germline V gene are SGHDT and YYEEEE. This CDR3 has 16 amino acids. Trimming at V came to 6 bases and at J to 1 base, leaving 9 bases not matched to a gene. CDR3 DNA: TGTGCCAGCATCAGGCGGGAGTCGGGGAACACCGGGGAGCTGTTTTTT. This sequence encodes CASIRRESGNTGELFF.

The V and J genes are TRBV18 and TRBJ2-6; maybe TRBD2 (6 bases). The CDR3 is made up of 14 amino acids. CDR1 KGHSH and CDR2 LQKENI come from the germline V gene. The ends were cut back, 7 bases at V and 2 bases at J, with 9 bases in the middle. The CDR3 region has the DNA TGTGCCAGCTTTAGCGGAACTGGGGCCAACGTCCTGACTTTC. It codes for CASFSGTGANVLTF.

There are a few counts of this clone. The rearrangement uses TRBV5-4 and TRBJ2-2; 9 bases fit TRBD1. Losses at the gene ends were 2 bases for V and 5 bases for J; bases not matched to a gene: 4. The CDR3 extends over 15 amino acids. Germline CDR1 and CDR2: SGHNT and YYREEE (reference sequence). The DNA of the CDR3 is TGTGCCAGCAGCTTCCGGACAGGGGCAACCGGGGAGCTGTTTTTT. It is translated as CASSFRTGATGELFF.

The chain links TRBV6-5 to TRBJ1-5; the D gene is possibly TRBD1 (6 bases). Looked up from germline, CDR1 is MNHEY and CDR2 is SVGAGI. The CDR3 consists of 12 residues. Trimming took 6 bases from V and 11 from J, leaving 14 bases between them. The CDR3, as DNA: TGTGCCAGCAGCGCCCCGACAGGCTCCCAGCATTTT. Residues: CASSAPTGSQHF.

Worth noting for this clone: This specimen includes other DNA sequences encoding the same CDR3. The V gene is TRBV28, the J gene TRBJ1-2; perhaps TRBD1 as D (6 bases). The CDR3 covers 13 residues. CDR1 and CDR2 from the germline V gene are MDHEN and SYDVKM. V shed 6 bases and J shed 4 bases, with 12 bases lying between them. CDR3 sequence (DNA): TGTGCCAGCAGCCTACAGGGACCCTATGGCTACACCTTC. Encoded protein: CASSLQGPYGYTF.

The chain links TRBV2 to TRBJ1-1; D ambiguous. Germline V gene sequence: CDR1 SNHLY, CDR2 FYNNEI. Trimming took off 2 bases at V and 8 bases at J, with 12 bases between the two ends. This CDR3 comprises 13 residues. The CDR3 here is CASSELAGGEAFF. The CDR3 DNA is TGTGCCAGCAGTGAATTGGCAGGCGGCGAAGCTTTCTTT.

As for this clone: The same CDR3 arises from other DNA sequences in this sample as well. Written as DNA, the CDR3 is TGTGCCAGCTCACCGGCCAGCACTAACTATGGCTACACCTTC. Its translation is CASSPASTNYGYTF. This chain links TRBV18 with TRBJ1-2; no reliable D call. Per germline, CDR1 KGHSH and CDR2 LQKENI. The V end lost 3 bases, the J end lost 0 bases, and 8 bases lay between the germline ends. This CDR3 has 14 amino acids. Based on the CDR3 plus reference TRBV18 and TRBJ1-2, the full variable domain is NAGVMQNPRHLVRRRGQEARLRCSPMKGHSHVYWYRQLPEEGLKFMVYLQKENIIDESGMPKERFSAEFPKEGPSILRIQQVVRGDSAAYFCASSPASTNYGYTFGSGTRLTVV.

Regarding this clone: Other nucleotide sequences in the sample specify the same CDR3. The CDR3 spells CASSSGTEAFF. The CDR3 DNA sequence: TGTGCCAGCAGTTCCGGGACAGAAGCTTTCTTT. V gene TRBV6-5 combines with J gene TRBJ1-1; the D gene is possibly TRBD1 (6 bases). The length of the CDR3 is 11 residues. Trimming removed 4 bases at V and 8 bases at J, with 8 bases between. CDR1 is MNHEY and CDR2 is SVGAGI in the germline V gene.

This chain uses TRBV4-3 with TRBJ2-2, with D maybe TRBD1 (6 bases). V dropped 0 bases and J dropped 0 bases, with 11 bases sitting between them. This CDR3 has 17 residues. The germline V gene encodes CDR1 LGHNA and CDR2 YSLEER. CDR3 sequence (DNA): TGCGCCAGCAGCCAAGAGGTGGCAGGGGCGAACACCGGGGAGCTGTTTTTT. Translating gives CASSQEVAGANTGELFF.

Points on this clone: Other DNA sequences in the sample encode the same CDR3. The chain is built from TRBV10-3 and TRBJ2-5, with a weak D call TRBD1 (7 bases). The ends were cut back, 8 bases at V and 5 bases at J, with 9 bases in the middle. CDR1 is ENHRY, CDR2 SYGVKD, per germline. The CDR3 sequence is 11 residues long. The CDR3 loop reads CAISGGETQYF. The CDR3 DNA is TGTGCCATCTCAGGGGGGGAGACCCAGTACTTC.

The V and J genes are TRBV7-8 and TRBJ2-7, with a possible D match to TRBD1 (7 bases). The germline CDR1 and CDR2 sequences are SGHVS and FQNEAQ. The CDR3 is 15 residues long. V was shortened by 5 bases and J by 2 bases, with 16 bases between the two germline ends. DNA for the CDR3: TGTGCCAGCAGCCGATCAGGGGGAGGTCCCTACGAGCAGTACTTC. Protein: CASSRSGGGPYEQYF.